The clone carrying this T cell receptor (beta chain) came up a few times. What it recognizes is unknown. Trimming pared 5 bases from V and 11 bases from J, leaving 18 bases between. CDR3 length: 13 amino acids. Germline V lookup: CDR1 LNHDA, CDR2 SQIVND (reference sequence). This sample is drawn from a study of cytomegalovirus exposure and HLA in healthy donors. Study results and limitations: Beyond CMV serostatus, there was no information to go on about immune exposure.

Amplification used 60 Vbeta primers and 13 Jbeta primers. Per the authors' pipeline: In a later analysis, roughly 11 million of some 80 million unique beta chains occurred in at least two donors. Clones were sequenced by immunoSEQ multiplex PCR, and TCRdb holds only the in-frame ones, with some missing. That table gives V, J and clone size, and the DNA gave D and trimming. This sample has approximately 130,000 clones, with around three fifths found just once. The TCR comes from a woman aged 40-49 years in good health and CMV-seronegative. The specimen sequenced was PBMCs. The chain links TRBV19 to TRBJ1-1; D not resolved. The CDR3 region is CASSPRAQRAAFF. CDR3 DNA: TGTGCCAGTAGTCCCCGGGCTCAGAGGGCGGCTTTCTTT.